This T cell receptor (beta chain) was documented in a study of T cells in Graves' hyperthyroidism and ophthalmopathy. Study in general: Peripheral blood sampling occurred at initial diagnosis, before any treatment.

This clonotype has just a few counts. Its antigen is as yet unknown. Absence of ophthalmopathy progression within 18 months defined stable Graves' hyperthyroidism. Amplified regions were TCR beta CDR3 sequences from RNA transcripts. A set of HTBI primers served as the primers for a first-round RT-PCR of the TCR CDR3. Each CDR3 protein gets one entry after TCRdb re-called the multiplex PCR reads with MiXCR. Seen here are about 400,000 distinct CDR3 sequences, 20% to 25% observed once, and the top ten hold 73%. Study-level points and caveats: Most clonotypes expanded in the thyroid (above 0.001) were also present in blood. From stable hyperthyroidism, ophthalmopathy was set apart by a 13 V-J model.

With V trimmed by 3 bases and J by 7 bases, 5 bases remained unmatched. The CDR3 has 14 residues. The sample was blood. This chain uses TRBV12-3 or TRBV12-4 with TRBJ2-1, with 8 nucleotides matching TRBD2. This clonotype originated in a man in his fifties or sixties with Graves' hyperthyroidism. For the CDR3, the DNA is TGTGCCAGCAGTTTCAGCGGGAGTAGGAATGAGCAGTTCTTC. Residues: CASSFSGSRNEQFF.